The TCR beta chain described here comes from a study of lymphopenia after photon versus proton radiotherapy. Germline CDR1 is MNHEY and CDR2 is SMNVEV (reference sequence). Trimming removed 5 bases from V and 4 bases from J, with 12 bases in between. The CDR3 totals 14 residues. Assay: immunoSEQ multiplex PCR; the TCRdb copy retains only in-frame clones and omits some. The sample records about 25,000 clones, around four fifths being singletons. The material sequenced was peripheral blood, taken from a patient treated with photon-based radiotherapy. The chain links TRBV27 to TRBJ1-5; D is undetermined. This TCR came from a woman aged 50 to 65 with pancreatic cancer. The CDR3 spells CASSRPDGNQPQHF. The CDR3 DNA reads as TGTGCCAGCAGTCGCCCAGACGGTAATCAGCCCCAGCATTTT.